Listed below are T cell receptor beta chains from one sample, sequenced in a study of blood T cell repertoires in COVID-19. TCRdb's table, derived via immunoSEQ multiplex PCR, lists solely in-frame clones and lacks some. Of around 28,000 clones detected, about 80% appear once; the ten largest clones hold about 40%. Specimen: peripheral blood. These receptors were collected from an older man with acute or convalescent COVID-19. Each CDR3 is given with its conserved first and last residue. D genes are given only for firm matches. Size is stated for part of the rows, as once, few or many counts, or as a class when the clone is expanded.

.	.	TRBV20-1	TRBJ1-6	CSASLSQTNNSPLHF	TGCAGTGCTAGTCTCTCACAGACTAATAATTCACCCCTCCACTTT
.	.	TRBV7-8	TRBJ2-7	CASSLAAGWVYEQYF	TGTGCCAGCAGCTTAGCGGCAGGGTGGGTCTACGAGCAGTACTTC
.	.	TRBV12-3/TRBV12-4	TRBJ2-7	CASRKGFEQYF	TGTGCCAGCAGGAAGGGGTTTGAGCAGTACTTC
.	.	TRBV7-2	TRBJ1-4	CASSSLDSTHEKLFF	TGTGCCAGCAGCTCATTAGACAGTACCCATGAAAAACTGTTTTTT
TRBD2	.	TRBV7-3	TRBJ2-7	CASSPSAGAFYEQYF	TGTGCCAGCAGCCCCTCAGCGGGAGCGTTCTACGAGCAGTACTTC
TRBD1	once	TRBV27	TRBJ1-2	CASSPQGGGYTF	TGTGCCAGCAGTCCCCAAGGGGGCGGCTACACCTTC
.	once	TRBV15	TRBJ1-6	CATSRGPSVINSPLHF	TGTGCCACCAGCAGGGGCCCTAGCGTCATCAATTCACCCCTCCACTTT
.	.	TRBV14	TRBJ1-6	CASSRLQGDSPLHF	TGTGCCAGCAGCCGCCTGCAGGGCGACTCACCCCTCCACTTT
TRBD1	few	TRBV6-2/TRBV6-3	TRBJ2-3	CASSSLRDRGDTQYF	TGTGCCAGCAGTTCCCTCCGGGACAGGGGAGATACGCAGTATTTT
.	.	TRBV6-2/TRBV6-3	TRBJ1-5	CASSFGDQPQHF	TGTGCCAGCAGTTTCGGGGATCAGCCCCAGCATTTT
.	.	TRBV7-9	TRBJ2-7	CASSPRRGQSSYEQYF	TGTGCCAGCAGTCCTCGGAGGGGTCAAAGCTCCTACGAGCAGTACTTC
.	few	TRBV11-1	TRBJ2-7	CASSSTRETYEQYF	TGTGCCAGCAGCTCCACCCGGGAAACCTACGAGCAGTACTTC
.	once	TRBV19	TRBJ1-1	CASSINHRLKNTEAFF	TGTGCCAGTAGTATTAACCACAGGCTGAAGAACACTGAAGCTTTCTTT
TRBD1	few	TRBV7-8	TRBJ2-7	CASSFDRGRDEQYF	TGTGCCAGCAGCTTTGACAGGGGGCGAGACGAGCAGTACTTC
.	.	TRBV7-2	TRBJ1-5	CASSLAVGQPQHF	TGTGCCAGCAGCTTAGCGGTCGGTCAGCCCCAGCATTTT
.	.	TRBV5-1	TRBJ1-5	CASSLMGGDQPQHF	TGCGCCAGCAGCTTGATGGGAGGCGATCAGCCCCAGCATTTT
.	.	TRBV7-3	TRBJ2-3	CASSLIGDPTDTQYF	TGTGCCAGCAGCTTAATCGGAGACCCAACAGATACGCAGTATTTT
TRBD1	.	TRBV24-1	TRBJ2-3	CATTPGQGSTDTQYF	TGTGCCACCACCCCAGGACAGGGAAGCACAGATACGCAGTATTTT
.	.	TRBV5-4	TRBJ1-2	CASGPREWNYGYTF	TGTGCCAGCGGGCCGCGAGAGTGGAACTATGGCTACACCTTC
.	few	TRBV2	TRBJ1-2	CASSIQGLGYGYTF	TGTGCCAGCAGTATCCAGGGCCTTGGCTATGGCTACACCTTC
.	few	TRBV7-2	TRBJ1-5	CASSPGGSSNQPQHF	TGTGCCAGCAGCCCGGGGGGGTCTAGCAATCAGCCCCAGCATTTT
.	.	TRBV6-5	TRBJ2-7	CASSSSKRAHSYEQYF	TGTGCCAGCAGTTCTTCCAAGCGGGCACACTCCTACGAGCAGTACTTC
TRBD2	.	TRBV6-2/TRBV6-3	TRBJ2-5	CASSSGEGPSSRETQYF	TGTGCCAGCAGCTCGGGGGAGGGACCGAGCTCCCGGGAGACCCAGTACTTC
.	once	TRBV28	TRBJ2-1	CASSLPPGSSYNEQFF	TGTGCCAGCAGTCTCCCCCCCGGGAGCTCCTACAATGAGCAGTTCTTC
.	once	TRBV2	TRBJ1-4	CASRPQGLGEKLFF	TGTGCCAGCAGGCCACAGGGTCTAGGTGAAAAACTGTTTTTT
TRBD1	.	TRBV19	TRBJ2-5	CASGQGETQYF	TGTGCCAGTGGACAGGGGGAGACCCAGTACTTC
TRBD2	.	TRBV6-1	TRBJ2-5	CASSERAGGPSETQYF	TGTGCCAGCAGTGAAAGGGCGGGGGGGCCGTCAGAGACCCAGTACTTC
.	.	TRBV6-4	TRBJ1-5	CATGGSQPQHF	TGTGCCACTGGGGGGTCCCAGCCCCAGCATTTT
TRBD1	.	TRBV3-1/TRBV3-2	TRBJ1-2	CASSNWTGDYGYTF	TGTGCCAGCAGCAATTGGACAGGTGACTATGGCTACACCTTC
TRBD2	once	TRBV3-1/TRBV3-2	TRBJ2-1	CASSQDVGGNEQFF	TGTGCCAGCAGCCAAGATGTCGGGGGGAATGAGCAGTTCTTC
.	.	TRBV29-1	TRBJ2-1	CSVEENGNEQFF	TGCAGCGTTGAAGAAAACGGGAATGAGCAGTTCTTC
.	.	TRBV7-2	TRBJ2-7	CASSPIFLSYEQYF	TGTGCCAGCAGCCCAATCTTTCTAAGCTACGAGCAGTACTTC
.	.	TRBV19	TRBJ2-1	CASSIAQGNNEQFF	TGTGCCAGTAGTATTGCCCAGGGAAACAATGAGCAGTTCTTC
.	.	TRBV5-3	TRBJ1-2	CARSLEGRGSDGYTF	TGTGCCAGAAGCTTGGAGGGTCGGGGATCGGATGGCTACACCTTC
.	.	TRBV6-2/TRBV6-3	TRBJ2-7	CASSLGRESYEQYF	TGTGCCAGCAGTTTGGGCAGGGAATCCTACGAGCAGTACTTC
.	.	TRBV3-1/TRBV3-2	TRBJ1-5	CASSQGRRNQPQHF	TGTGCCAGCAGCCAAGGACGGCGGAATCAGCCCCAGCATTTT
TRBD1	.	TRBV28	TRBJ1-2	CASSLSFRQGAYGYTF	TGTGCCAGCAGTTTAAGCTTCCGACAGGGGGCCTATGGCTACACCTTC
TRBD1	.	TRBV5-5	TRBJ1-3	CASSQTGPGNTIYF	TGTGCCAGCAGCCAGACAGGGCCCGGAAACACCATATATTTT
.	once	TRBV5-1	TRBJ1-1	CASSSQGGNTEAFF	TGCGCCAGCAGCTCACAAGGGGGGAACACTGAAGCTTTCTTT
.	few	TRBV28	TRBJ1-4	CASSAPSGEKLFF	TGTGCCAGCAGTGCCCCCTCGGGTGAAAAACTGTTTTTT
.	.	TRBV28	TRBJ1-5	CASSFGGASNQPQHF	TGTGCCAGCAGTTTCGGCGGGGCTAGCAATCAGCCCCAGCATTTT
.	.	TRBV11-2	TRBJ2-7	CASRARYEQYF	TGTGCCAGCCGAGCAAGATACGAGCAGTACTTC
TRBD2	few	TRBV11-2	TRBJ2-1	CASSLALAGAEQFF	TGTGCCAGCAGCTTAGCCCTAGCGGGAGCCGAGCAGTTCTTC
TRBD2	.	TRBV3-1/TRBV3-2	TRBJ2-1	CASSQVIASGRQNSYNEQFF	TGTGCCAGCAGCCAAGTTATCGCTAGCGGGAGGCAAAACTCCTACAATGAGCAGTTCTTC
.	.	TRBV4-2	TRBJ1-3	CASSQASGLGGNTIYF	TGTGCCAGCAGCCAAGCTAGTGGCCTCGGAGGAAACACCATATATTTT
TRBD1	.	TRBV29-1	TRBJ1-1	CSVEHAVGTAEAFF	TGCAGCGTTGAACACGCAGTCGGGACAGCTGAAGCTTTCTTT
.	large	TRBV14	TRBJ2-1	CASRGTGLDEQFF	TGTGCCAGCAGGGGCACAGGTCTCGATGAGCAGTTCTTC
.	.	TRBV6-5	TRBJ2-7	CASSSGGPGGEQYF	TGTGCCAGCAGCTCTGGAGGGCCAGGCGGAGAGCAGTACTTC
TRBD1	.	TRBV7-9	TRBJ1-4	CASSFLTGANEKLFF	TGTGCCAGCAGCTTCCTCACAGGGGCTAATGAAAAACTGTTTTTT
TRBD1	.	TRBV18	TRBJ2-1	CASSPRDSNEQFF	TGTGCCAGCTCACCACGGGACAGCAATGAGCAGTTCTTC
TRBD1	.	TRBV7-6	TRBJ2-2	CASSSYGQGPGELFF	TGTGCCAGCAGCTCCTACGGACAGGGCCCCGGGGAGCTGTTTTTT
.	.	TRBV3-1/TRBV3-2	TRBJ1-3	CASSQAGSGNTIYF	TGTGCCAGCAGCCAAGCCGGTTCTGGAAACACCATATATTTT
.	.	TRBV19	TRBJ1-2	CASSRQLDYGYTF	TGTGCCAGTAGTCGACAGTTAGACTATGGCTACACCTTC
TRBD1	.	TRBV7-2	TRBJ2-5	CASSLGWQGAGETQYF	TGTGCCAGCAGCTTGGGGTGGCAGGGGGCCGGAGAGACCCAGTACTTC
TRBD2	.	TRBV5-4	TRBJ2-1	CASSPGLAGNNEQFF	TGTGCCAGCAGCCCGGGACTAGCGGGGAACAATGAGCAGTTCTTC
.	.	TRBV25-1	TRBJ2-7	CASRRDYEQYF	TGTGCCAGCAGGCGGGACTACGAGCAGTACTTC
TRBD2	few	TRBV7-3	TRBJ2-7	CASSLGWGSGGREQYF	TGTGCCAGCAGCTTAGGGTGGGGTAGCGGGGGCCGAGAGCAGTACTTC